These 23 T cell receptor beta chains were all obtained from the same sample, sequenced in a study of T cell responses to AZD1222 COVID-19 vaccine. Repertoires were generated with immunoSEQ multiplex PCR, while TCRdb's copy carries only in-frame clones and drops some. The sample consists of 100,000 or so clones, about 87% of them appearing once. The sample in question was peripheral blood, obtained on day 0 of AZD1222 vaccination. These receptors came from an adult in good health.

This clone was detected a few times. The chain couples TRBV4-1 to TRBJ2-7, with 8 positions matching TRBD1. The CDR3 spans 14 residues. V trimming: 4 bases; J trimming: 5 bases; junction bases outside the gene matches: 7. The V gene's germline CDR1 is MGHRA and CDR2 YSYEKL. CDR3 loop: CASSPGTGLDEQYF. The DNA of the CDR3 is TGCGCCAGCAGCCCTGGGACAGGTCTCGACGAGCAGTACTTC.

The rearrangement joins TRBV10-1 to TRBJ1-6, with a tentative D call TRBD1 (5 bases). The CDR3 consists of 11 residues. Germline CDR1 WNHNN, CDR2 SYGVQD (reference sequence). Trimming stripped 8 bases from V and 12 bases from J, with 11 bases between. CDR3 DNA sequence: TGCGCCAGCCCCGGGGGGTTACCCCTCCACTTT. Translated, it gives CASPGGLPLHF.

The chain joins TRBV5-4 to TRBJ1-1, with D possibly TRBD1 on 5 matching bases. V was clipped by 4 bases and J by 0 bases, with 10 bases between them. The CDR3 length is 14 residues. The germline gives CDR1 SGHNT, CDR2 YYREEE (reference sequence). The CDR3 nucleotides are TGTGCCAGCAGCCCCGGGGGGATGAACACTGAAGCTTTCTTT. The encoded protein is CASSPGGMNTEAFF.

This clone was counted once. V is TRBV18 and J is TRBJ2-3; a possible D gene is TRBD2 (6 bases). This CDR3 is built from 18 residues. Germline V gives CDR1 KGHSH, CDR2 LQKENI. V lost 3 bases and J 1 base, leaving 20 bases between the germline ends. The CDR3 sequence: CASSPGLSPTRGTDTQYF. The CDR3 region has the DNA TGTGCCAGCTCACCGGGACTGAGCCCCACGCGAGGCACAGATACGCAGTATTTT.

This rearrangement joins TRBV3-1 (or the pseudogene TRBV3-2) to TRBJ1-1, with TRBD1 matching over 8 bases. V lost 1 base, J lost 5 bases, and 9 bases stayed unmatched. The CDR3 is 16 residues long. Germline V gene data show CDR1 as LGHDT and CDR2 as YNNKEL (reference sequence). CDR3: CASSQVGGQGRTEAFF. CDR3 sequence (DNA): TGTGCCAGCAGCCAAGTCGGTGGACAGGGAAGGACTGAAGCTTTCTTT.

The V and J genes are TRBV9 and TRBJ2-2, with TRBD2 matching 11 bases. Trimming cost V 2 bases and J 3 bases; bases outside gene matches: 3. Germline V gene data show CDR1 as SGDLS and CDR2 as YYNGEE. The CDR3 spans 16 residues. The CDR3: CASSVTSGSDTGELFF. DNA of the CDR3: TGTGCCAGCAGCGTTACTAGCGGGAGCGACACCGGGGAGCTGTTTTTT.

V is TRBV27 and J is TRBJ1-5; TRBD1 aligns across 8 bases. The germline gives CDR1 MNHEY, CDR2 SMNVEV (reference sequence). V trimming: 6 bases; J trimming: 7 bases; junction bases outside the gene matches: 5. This CDR3 contains 13 residues. The CDR3 DNA reads as TGTGCCAGCAGGCGGACAGGGTTGCAGCCCCAGCATTTT. Its translation is CASRRTGLQPQHF.

V is TRBV7-2 and J is TRBJ2-1, with 12 bases lining up with TRBD2. The CDR3 loop spans 17 amino acids. The J segment lost 0 bases and the V segment lost 7 bases, leaving 7 bases of the junction unmatched. Germline lookup yields CDR1 SGHTA and CDR2 FQGNSA. The chain's CDR3 is CASTQSSGRGSYNEQFF. The CDR3, as DNA: TGTGCCAGCACCCAATCTAGCGGGAGGGGCTCCTACAATGAGCAGTTCTTC.

The chain couples TRBV19 to TRBJ2-1; maybe TRBD2 (6 bases). This CDR3 comprises 15 residues. Per the germline V gene, CDR1 is LNHDA and CDR2 is SQIVND (reference sequence). V shed 7 bases and J shed 4 bases, with 17 bases lying between them. CDR3 amino acids: CASTSLGGRYNEQFF. The CDR3 DNA follows: TGTGCCAGTACCTCCCTGGGGGGTAGATACAATGAGCAGTTCTTC.

The chain uses TRBV28 and TRBJ2-1, with TRBD2 matching 9 bases. Trimming cost V 6 bases and J 7 bases; bases outside gene matches: 4. CDR3 size: 13 residues. Germline V gene data show CDR1 as MDHEN and CDR2 as SYDVKM. The DNA of the CDR3 is TGTGCCAGCAGGGCGGGAGGGCTAAATGAGCAGTTCTTC. Encoded protein: CASRAGGLNEQFF.

The chain combines TRBV27 with TRBJ1-2; D gene ambiguous. With 2 bases removed from V and 0 bases from J, the gap between germline ends came to 16 bases. The CDR3 runs 17 residues. The germline V gene has CDR1 MNHEY and CDR2 SMNVEV (reference sequence). CDR3 protein: CASSLGPGGQANYGYTF. CDR3 DNA sequence: TGTGCCAGCAGTTTAGGGCCCGGAGGGCAAGCTAACTATGGCTACACCTTC.

J is TRBJ1-1 and V is TRBV27; possibly TRBD1 for D (5 bases). The CDR3 contains 13 residues. Trimming removed 2 bases at V and 11 bases at J, with 15 bases between. Germline loops: CDR1 MNHEY, CDR2 SMNVEV (reference sequence). The CDR3 is CASSLRQGLMAFF. Here the CDR3 DNA reads TGTGCCAGCAGTTTACGGCAGGGTTTAATGGCTTTCTTT.

This rearrangement joins TRBV5-1 to TRBJ2-3, with no clear D. CDR3 length: 12 residues. Trimming removed 4 bases at V and 6 bases at J, with 9 bases between. Germline V lookup: CDR1 SGHRS, CDR2 YFSETQ. The CDR3 reads CASSPESDTQYF. CDR3 nucleotides: TGCGCCAGCAGCCCCGAGTCGGATACGCAGTATTTT.

V gene TRBV7-9 combines with J gene TRBJ1-2; D not resolved. Per the germline V gene, CDR1 is SEHNR and CDR2 is FQNEAQ (reference sequence). V lost 4 bases to trimming and J lost 2 bases, with 14 bases between them. CDR3 length equals 15 residues. As DNA, the CDR3 is TGTGCCAGCAGCTCAGGCAGGACCGCCAACTATGGCTACACCTTC. Protein: CASSSGRTANYGYTF.

Comments on this clone: The junction departs from germline at one end; a sequencing error may be responsible. The chain couples TRBV6-2 or TRBV6-3 to TRBJ2-7; D may be TRBD2 (5 bases). The germline gives CDR1 MNHEY, CDR2 SVGEGT. The CDR3 length is 11 residues. CDR3 amino acids: CASSSGSSSDF. In nucleotides, the CDR3 is TGTGCCAGCAGTTCGGGATCTAGTAGTGACTTC.

This rearrangement joins TRBV2 to TRBJ2-2; no clear D. The V gene's germline CDR1 is SNHLY and CDR2 FYNNEI. V was shortened by 4 bases and J by 5 bases, with 20 bases between the two germline ends. This CDR3 comprises 17 residues. The CDR3 DNA reads TGTGCCAGCAGTGTAGATAGCAATAGGCGTGGGACCGGGGAGCTGTTTTTT. It is translated as CASSVDSNRRGTGELFF.

J is TRBJ1-2 and V is TRBV6-2 or TRBV6-3; D is ambiguous. Germline values: CDR1 MNHEY, CDR2 SVGEGT. The CDR3 extends over 13 amino acids. The V and J ends lost 4 bases and 8 bases respectively, with 14 bases between them. The CDR3 region is CASSSGPTQGYTF. The CDR3 coding sequence is TGTGCCAGCAGTTCGGGCCCCACTCAAGGCTACACCTTC.

The CDR3 reads CASSLPTKPAFF. The DNA of the CDR3 is TGTGCCAGCAGCTTACCGACAAAACCAGCTTTCTTT. This chain connects TRBV7-9 to TRBJ1-1; no clear D gene. The CDR3 covers 12 residues. Trimming removed 2 bases at V and 10 bases at J, with 11 bases between. Per germline, CDR1 SEHNR and CDR2 FQNEAQ (reference sequence).

The chain carries TRBV9 and TRBJ2-1; 9 bases fit TRBD2. The V segment lost 0 bases and the J segment 9 bases; nucleotides outside the gene matches: 4. The CDR3 is 14 amino acids. Germline values: CDR1 SGDLS, CDR2 YYNGEE. CDR3 in amino acids: CASSVDVSGGEQFF. The CDR3 nucleotides are TGTGCCAGCAGCGTAGATGTTAGCGGGGGTGAGCAGTTCTTC.

The genes are TRBV24-1 and TRBJ2-3, with a possible D match to TRBD2 (5 bases). The V gene's germline CDR1 is KGHDR and CDR2 SFDVKD. This CDR3 has 14 residues. V was shortened by 4 bases and J by 9 bases, with 16 bases between the two germline ends. CDR3: CATSDPSNMVTQYF. The CDR3 DNA follows: TGTGCCACCAGTGACCCTAGCAACATGGTAACGCAGTATTTT.

The CDR3 here is CASSPEGTNNQPQHF. The CDR3 coding sequence is TGTGCCAGCAGTCCCGAGGGGACAAACAATCAGCCCCAGCATTTT. The chain combines TRBV6-6 with TRBJ1-5; perhaps TRBD1 as D (6 bases). Germline CDR1 reads MNHNY; CDR2 reads SVGAGI (reference sequence). This CDR3 has 15 residues. V dropped 5 bases and J dropped 3 bases, with 14 bases sitting between them.

CDR3: CASSDSGSQETQYF. The CDR3 nucleotides read TGTGCCAGCAGCGATAGCGGGTCCCAAGAGACCCAGTACTTC. V is TRBV28 and J is TRBJ2-5, with 7 bases aligning to TRBD2. Germline-derived CDR1 and CDR2 are MDHEN and SYDVKM. V was clipped by 6 bases and J by 1 base; unmatched bases: 5. CDR3 size: 14 residues.

The chain employs TRBV4-1 and TRBJ1-4; no clear D. Trimming removed 4 bases from V and 0 bases from J, with 12 bases in between. Per the germline V gene, CDR1 is MGHRA and CDR2 is YSYEKL. The CDR3 runs 16 residues. CDR3 loop: CASSPEVLATNEKLFF. CDR3 sequence (DNA): TGCGCCAGCAGCCCGGAGGTCCTCGCAACTAATGAAAAACTGTTTTTT.